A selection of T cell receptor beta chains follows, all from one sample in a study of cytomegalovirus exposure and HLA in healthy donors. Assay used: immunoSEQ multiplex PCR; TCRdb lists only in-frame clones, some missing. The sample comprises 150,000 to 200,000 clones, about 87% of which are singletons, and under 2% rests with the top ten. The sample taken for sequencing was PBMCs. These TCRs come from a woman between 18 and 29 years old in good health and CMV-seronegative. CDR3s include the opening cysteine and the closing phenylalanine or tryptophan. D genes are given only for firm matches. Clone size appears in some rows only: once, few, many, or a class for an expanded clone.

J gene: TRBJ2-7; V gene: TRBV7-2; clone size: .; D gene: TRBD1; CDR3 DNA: TGTGCCAGCAGCTTCACCGGGACAGGGGGGTACGAGCAGTACTTC; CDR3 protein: CASSFTGTGGYEQYF
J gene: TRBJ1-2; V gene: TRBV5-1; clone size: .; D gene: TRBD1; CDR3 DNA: TGCGCCAGCAGCTTGGCAGGGGGAGACTATGGCTACACCTTC; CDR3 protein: CASSLAGGDYGYTF
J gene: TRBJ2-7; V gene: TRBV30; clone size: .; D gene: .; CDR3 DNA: TGTGCCTGGAGTGTCAACAGTTTCTACGAGCAGTACTTC; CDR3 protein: CAWSVNSFYEQYF
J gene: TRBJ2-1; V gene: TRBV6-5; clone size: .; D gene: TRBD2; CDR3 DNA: TGTGCCAGCAGTTCGGGACTAGCGGACAATGAGCAGTTCTTC; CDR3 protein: CASSSGLADNEQFF
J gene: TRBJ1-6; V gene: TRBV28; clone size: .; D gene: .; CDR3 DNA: TGTGCCAGCAGCTCGGGGGGGCAGAATAATTCACCCCTCCACTTT; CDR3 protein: CASSSGGQNNSPLHF
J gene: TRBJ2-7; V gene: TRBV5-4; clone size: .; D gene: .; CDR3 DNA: TGTGCCAGCAGCTTGTACGGGAACTCCTACGAGCAGTACTTC; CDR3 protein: CASSLYGNSYEQYF
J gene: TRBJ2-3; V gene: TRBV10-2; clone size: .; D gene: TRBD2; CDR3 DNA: TGCGCCAGCAGCCCGACTAGCGGGGGGGCGGGTACGCAGTATTTT; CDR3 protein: CASSPTSGGAGTQYF
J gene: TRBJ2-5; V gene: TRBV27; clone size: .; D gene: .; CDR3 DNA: TGTGCCAGCAGTGCCCGGGGAGAGACCCAGTACTTC; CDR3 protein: CASSARGETQYF
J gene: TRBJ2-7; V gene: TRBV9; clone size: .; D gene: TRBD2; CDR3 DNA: TGTGCCAGCAGCGGGGGTGCAGCGGGGGGTCCCCCGAATAGCTCCTACGAGCAGTACTTC; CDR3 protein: CASSGGAAGGPPNSSYEQYF
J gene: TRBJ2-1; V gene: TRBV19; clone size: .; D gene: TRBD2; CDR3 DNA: TGTGCCAGCGCCAGTAGGGGACCGGCGGGGGATTACAATGAGCAGTTCTTC; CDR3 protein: CASASRGPAGDYNEQFF
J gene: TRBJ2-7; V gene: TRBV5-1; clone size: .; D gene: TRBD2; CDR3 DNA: TGCGCCAGCAGCCGGACTAGCGGGCAAAACGAGCAGTACTTC; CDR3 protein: CASSRTSGQNEQYF
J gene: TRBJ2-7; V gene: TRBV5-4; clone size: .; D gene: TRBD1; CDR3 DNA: TGTGCCAGCAGCTCCCGGGACAGGATCTACGAGCAGTACTTC; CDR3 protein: CASSSRDRIYEQYF
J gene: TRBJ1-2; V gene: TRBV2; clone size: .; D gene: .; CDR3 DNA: TGTGCCAGCAACCTGGACAAGGGCTATGGCTACACCTTC; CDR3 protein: CASNLDKGYGYTF
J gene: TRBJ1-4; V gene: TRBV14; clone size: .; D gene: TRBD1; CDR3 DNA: TGTGCCAGCAGCCCCCGGACAGGGCCCGAAAAACTGTTTTTT; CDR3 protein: CASSPRTGPEKLFF
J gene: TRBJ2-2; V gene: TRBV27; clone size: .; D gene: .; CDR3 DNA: TGTGCCAGCAGTTTATCAGGAGGTCGCAACACCGGGGAGCTGTTTTTT; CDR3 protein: CASSLSGGRNTGELFF
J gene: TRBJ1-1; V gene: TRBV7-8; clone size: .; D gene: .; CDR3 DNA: TGTGCCAGCAGCCTCCAGACAGTGAACACTGAAGCTTTCTTT; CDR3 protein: CASSLQTVNTEAFF
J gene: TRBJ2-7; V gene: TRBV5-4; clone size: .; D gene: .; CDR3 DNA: TGTGCCAGCAGTACCGGGATATCAGGCGAGCAGTACTTC; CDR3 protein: CASSTGISGEQYF
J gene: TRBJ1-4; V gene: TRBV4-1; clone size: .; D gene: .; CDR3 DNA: TGCGCCAGCAGCCAAGGACGGGCGGGGGAAAAACTGTTTTTT; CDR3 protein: CASSQGRAGEKLFF
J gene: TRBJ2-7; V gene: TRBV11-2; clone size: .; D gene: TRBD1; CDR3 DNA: TGTGCCAGCAGCTTAGAGGACAGGCCCGTCTCCTACGAGCAGTACTTC; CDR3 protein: CASSLEDRPVSYEQYF
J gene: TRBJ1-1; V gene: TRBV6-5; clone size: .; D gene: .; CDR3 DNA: TGTGCCAGCAGTGAACGGGGGACTGAAGCTTTCTTT; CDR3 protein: CASSERGTEAFF
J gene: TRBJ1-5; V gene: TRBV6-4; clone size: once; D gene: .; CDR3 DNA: TGTGCCAGCAGTCCCACGGGGGGTAGCTATCAGCCCCAGCATTTT; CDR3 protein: CASSPTGGSYQPQHF
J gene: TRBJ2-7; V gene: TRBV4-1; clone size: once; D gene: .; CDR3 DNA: TGCGCCAGCAGCCAAGTCGACGAAGGGGCCGCCCCAGAAAACGAGCAGTACTTC; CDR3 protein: CASSQVDEGAAPENEQYF
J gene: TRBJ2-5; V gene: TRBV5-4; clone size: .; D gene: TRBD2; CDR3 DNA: TGTGCCAGCAGTCCCGGACTAGCGGGGGAAGTAGAGACCCAGTACTTC; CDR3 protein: CASSPGLAGEVETQYF
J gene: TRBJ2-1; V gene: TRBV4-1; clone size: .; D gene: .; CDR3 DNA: TGCGCCAGCAGCCAAGGATTTGGGGGGGCCTCCAATGAGCAGTTCTTC; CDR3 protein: CASSQGFGGASNEQFF
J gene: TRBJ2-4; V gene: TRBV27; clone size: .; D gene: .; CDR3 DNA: TGTGCCAGCAGTTTATCGCGGGACCTCCTAGCCAAAAACATTCAGTACTTC; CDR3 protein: CASSLSRDLLAKNIQYF
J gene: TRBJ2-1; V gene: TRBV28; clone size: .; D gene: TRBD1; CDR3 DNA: TGTGCCAGCAGTAGAGTGACAGGGGTCAATGAGCAGTTCTTC; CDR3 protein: CASSRVTGVNEQFF
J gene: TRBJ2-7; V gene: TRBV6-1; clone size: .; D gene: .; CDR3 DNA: TGTGCCAGCAGTGACTCCGGGTTGTCCTACGAGCAGTACTTC; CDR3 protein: CASSDSGLSYEQYF
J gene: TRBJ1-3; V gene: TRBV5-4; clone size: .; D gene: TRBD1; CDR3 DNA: TGTGCCAGCAGCGCTGGGGACAGGGGCGACGGAAACACCATATATTTT; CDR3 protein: CASSAGDRGDGNTIYF
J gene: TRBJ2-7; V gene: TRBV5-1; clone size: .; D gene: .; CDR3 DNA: TGCGCCAGCAGCTTGGGGGGGCAGGGCCGAAGCGAGCAGTACTTC; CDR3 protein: CASSLGGQGRSEQYF
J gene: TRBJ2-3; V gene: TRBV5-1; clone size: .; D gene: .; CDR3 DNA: TGCGCCAGCAGCAGTCCCGGGGGAAATGATGGCCCCTTGGTCACAGATACGCAGTATTTT; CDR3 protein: CASSSPGGNDGPLVTDTQYF
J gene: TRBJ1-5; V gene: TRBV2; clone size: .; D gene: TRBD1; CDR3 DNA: TGTGCCAGCCGACCCGGGACAGATATTCAGCCCCAGCATTTT; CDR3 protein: CASRPGTDIQPQHF
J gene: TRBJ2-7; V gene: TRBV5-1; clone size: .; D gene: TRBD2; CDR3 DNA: TGCGCCAGCAGCTTGTCCTCTAGCGGGGGCCCCTACGAGCAGTACTTC; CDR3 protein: CASSLSSSGGPYEQYF
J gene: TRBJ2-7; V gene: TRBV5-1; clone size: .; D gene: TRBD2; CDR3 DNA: TGCGCCAGCAGCTTGGCAGCGGGGGCCTACTCCTACGAGCAGTACTTC; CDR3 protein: CASSLAAGAYSYEQYF
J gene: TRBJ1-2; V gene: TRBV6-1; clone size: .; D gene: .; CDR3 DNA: TGTGCCAGCAGTGAAGCCACGGGGAGGTTCTATGGCTACACCTTC; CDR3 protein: CASSEATGRFYGYTF
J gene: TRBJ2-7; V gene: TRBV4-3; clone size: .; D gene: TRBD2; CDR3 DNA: TGCGCCAGCAGCCGCAATAGCGGGGACTCCTACGAGCAGTACTTC; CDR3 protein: CASSRNSGDSYEQYF
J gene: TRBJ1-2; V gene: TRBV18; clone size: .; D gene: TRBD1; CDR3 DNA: TGTGCCAGCTCCCCAGACAGGGCCAATGGCTACACCTTC; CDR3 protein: CASSPDRANGYTF
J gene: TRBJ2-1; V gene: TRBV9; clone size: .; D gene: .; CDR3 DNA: TGTGCCAGCAGCGTAGAACTAGCATACAATGAGCAGTTCTTC; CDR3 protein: CASSVELAYNEQFF
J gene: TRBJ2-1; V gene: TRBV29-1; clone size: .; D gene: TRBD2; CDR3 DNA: TGCAGCGTTGAACCGGGAGCGGGGGGGCAATACAATGAGCAGTTCTTC; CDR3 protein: CSVEPGAGGQYNEQFF
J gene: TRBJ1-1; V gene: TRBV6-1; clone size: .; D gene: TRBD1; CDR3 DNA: TGTGCCAGCAGCAACAGGGGGAACACTGAAGCTTTCTTT; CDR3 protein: CASSNRGNTEAFF
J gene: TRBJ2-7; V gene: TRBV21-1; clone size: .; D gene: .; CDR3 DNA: TGTGCCAGCACCCCGAGCTCCTACGAGCAGTACTTC; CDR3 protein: CASTPSSYEQYF
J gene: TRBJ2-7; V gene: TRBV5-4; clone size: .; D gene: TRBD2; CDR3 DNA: TGTGCCAGCAGTCTAGCGGGGGACCCCGAGCAGTACTTC; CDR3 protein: CASSLAGDPEQYF
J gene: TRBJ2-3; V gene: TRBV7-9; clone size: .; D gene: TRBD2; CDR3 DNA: TGTGCCAGCAGCTCTAGCGGGGGAGATACGCAGTATTTT; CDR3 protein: CASSSSGGDTQYF
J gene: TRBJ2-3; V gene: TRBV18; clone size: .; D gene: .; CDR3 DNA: TGTGCCAGCTCACGGGACTTAACAGATACGCAGTATTTT; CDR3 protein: CASSRDLTDTQYF
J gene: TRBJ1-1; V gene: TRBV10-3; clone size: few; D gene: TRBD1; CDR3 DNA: TGTGCCATCAGACCGGGACAGGGGGCGAGGACGGAAGCTTTCTTT; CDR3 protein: CAIRPGQGARTEAFF
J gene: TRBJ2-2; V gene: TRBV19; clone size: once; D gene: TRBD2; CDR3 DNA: TGTGCCAGTAGTATCGGGAGGTCTTCGTCCGGGGAGCTGTTTTTT; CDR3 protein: CASSIGRSSSGELFF
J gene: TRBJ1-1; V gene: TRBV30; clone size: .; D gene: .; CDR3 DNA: TGTGCCTGGAGTGTACAGGCGGGGAGTCATGAAGCTTTCTTT; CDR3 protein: CAWSVQAGSHEAFF
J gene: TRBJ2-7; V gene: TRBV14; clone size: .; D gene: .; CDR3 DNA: TGTGCCAGCAGTAGAGGCTCCTACGAGCAGTACTTC; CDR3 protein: CASSRGSYEQYF
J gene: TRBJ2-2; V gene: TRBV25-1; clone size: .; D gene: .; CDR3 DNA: TGTGCCAGCTCCCCTTCGGGGGACCCGAACACCGGGGAGCTGTTTTTT; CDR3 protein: CASSPSGDPNTGELFF
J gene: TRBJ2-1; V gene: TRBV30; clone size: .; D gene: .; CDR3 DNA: TGTGCCCTCGAGGTGAGCTCCTACAATGAGCAGTTCTTC; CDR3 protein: CALEVSSYNEQFF
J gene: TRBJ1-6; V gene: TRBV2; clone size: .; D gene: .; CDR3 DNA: TGTGCCAGCAGTGATCCGAGGGAGGGATCCTATAATTCACCCCTCCACTTT; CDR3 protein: CASSDPREGSYNSPLHF